This entry lists 31 T cell receptor beta chains sequenced from one sample in a study of beta chain features in type 1 diabetes. Every isolated RNA sample was fully reverse transcribed, so sequencing captured expressed TCRB transcripts. Data came from immunoSEQ multiplex PCR; TCRdb stores just in-frame clones and leaves some out. The sample contains 330,000 or so clones, roughly an eighth of which appear only once. For these TCRs, the target antigens are not known. Study findings and constraints: Type 1 diabetes patients had moderately but significantly shorter TCRB CDR3s in all four CD4+ subsets.

The sequenced material came from naive CD4+ T cells from blood. Receptor source: a woman aged 18-30 years with type 1 diabetes.

The chain links TRBV5-1 to TRBJ2-7; 7 positions agree with TRBD1. V shed 4 bases, J shed 2 bases, and the junction held 6 bases outside the gene matches. The germline CDR1 and CDR2 sequences are SGHRS and YFSETQ. The CDR3 contains 14 residues. The CDR3 protein is CASSIEQGPYEQYF. In DNA form, the CDR3 reads TGCGCCAGCAGCATCGAACAGGGGCCCTACGAGCAGTACTTC.

In its sample, this clone was seen a few times. This chain uses TRBV5-6 with TRBJ1-5, with D possibly being TRBD1 (6 bases). Germline-derived CDR1 and CDR2 are SGHDT and YYEEEE. This CDR3 has 15 residues. V was shortened by 0 bases and J by 7 bases, with 14 bases between the two germline ends. CDR3 protein: CASSLGGLTGQPQHF. The CDR3 DNA reads as TGTGCCAGCAGCTTGGGGGGGCTAACAGGACAGCCCCAGCATTTT.

This clone has a handful of counts. The chain carries TRBV6-6 and TRBJ1-5, with 9 bases lining up with TRBD1. Germline CDR1 and CDR2: MNHNY and SVGAGI (reference sequence). The CDR3 totals 15 residues. Losses at the gene ends were 8 bases for V and 2 bases for J; bases not matched to a gene: 7. As DNA, the CDR3 is TGTGCCAGCGGCACAGGGGGCCTCGGCAATCAGCCCCAGCATTTT. This gives the protein CASGTGGLGNQPQHF.

A few counts support this clone. This chain links TRBV30 with TRBJ1-2, with D possibly TRBD1 on 5 matching bases. V lost 1 base, J lost 8 bases, and 14 bases lay in between. This CDR3 is built from 13 residues. CDR1 is GTSNPN, CDR2 SVGIG, per germline (reference sequence). The CDR3 DNA follows: TGTGCCTGGAGTGCCAGGGAGGTGGGGGGCTACACCTTC. Encoded protein: CAWSAREVGGYTF.

This clone has only a few counts. The chain employs TRBV30 and TRBJ2-5; D gene ambiguous. V shed 2 bases and J shed 5 bases, with 15 bases lying between them. The germline V gene encodes CDR1 GTSNPN and CDR2 SVGIG (reference sequence). The CDR3 has 14 residues. CDR3 sequence reads: CAWSPTIVGETQYF. The DNA of the CDR3 is TGTGCCTGGAGTCCGACCATAGTGGGCGAGACCCAGTACTTC.

The sample holds a few counts of this clone. V gene TRBV4-1 combines with J gene TRBJ2-3, with a tentative D call TRBD2 (5 bases). V dropped 3 bases and J dropped 2 bases, with 9 bases sitting between them. The CDR3 sequence is 14 residues long. Germline V CDR1 and CDR2: MGHRA, YSYEKL. CDR3 sequence reads: CASSHPGITDTQYF. Here the CDR3 DNA reads TGCGCCAGCAGCCATCCCGGGATCACAGATACGCAGTATTTT.

Only a few counts were recorded for this clone. This sequence joins TRBV20-1 and TRBJ1-1; maybe TRBD1 (5 bases). The germline CDR1 and CDR2 sequences are DFQATT and SNEGSKA (reference sequence). V lost 3 bases, J lost 10 bases, and 12 bases lay in between. The CDR3 is 11 amino acids. CDR3 DNA sequence: TGCAGTGCTAGTGCGGGGCAGGGAGCTTTCTTT. Its translation: CSASAGQGAFF.

The chain recombines TRBV7-2 with TRBJ1-1; the D gene is possibly TRBD1 (5 bases). This CDR3 has 15 residues. In germline, CDR1 is SGHTA, CDR2 FQGNSA. V gave up 1 base and J gave up 1 base, with 10 bases separating them. CDR3 residues: CASSLGRASNTEAFF. In nucleotides, the CDR3 is TGTGCCAGCAGCTTAGGCAGGGCTTCGAACACTGAAGCTTTCTTT.

This clone was seen only a few times. This chain connects TRBV29-1 to TRBJ1-2; tentative D call: TRBD1 (6 bases). Per the germline V gene, CDR1 is SQVTM and CDR2 is ANQGSEA. This CDR3 spans 13 amino acids. Trimming removed 7 bases at V and 3 bases at J, with 15 bases between. The CDR3 loop is CSAQRGIHYGYTF. CDR3 coding DNA: TGCAGCGCCCAGAGGGGGATCCACTATGGCTACACCTTC.

This sequence joins TRBV29-1 and TRBJ2-3; D might be TRBD2 (5 bases). Trimming removed 0 bases from V and 10 bases from J, with 11 bases in between. The CDR3 totals 12 residues. Germline loops: CDR1 SQVTM, CDR2 ANQGSEA. The CDR3 DNA reads TGCAGCGTTGAAGACGGGATCAGTTCGCAGTATTTT. It is translated as CSVEDGISSQYF.

There are a few counts of this clone. The chain links TRBV28 to TRBJ2-1; D call uncertain. The germline V gene has CDR1 MDHEN and CDR2 SYDVKM. CDR3 length: 13 amino acids. The V and J ends lost 2 bases and 6 bases respectively, with 8 bases between them. The DNA of the CDR3 is TGTGCCAGCAGTTTAGCGGATCCCAATGAGCAGTTCTTC. Amino acid sequence: CASSLADPNEQFF.

In this sample, this clone turned up a few times. The J gene is TRBJ2-1, the V gene TRBV9, with TRBD2 identical over 10 bases. The CDR3 has 17 residues. Losses at the gene ends were 1 base for V and 6 bases for J; bases not matched to a gene: 10. The germline V gene has CDR1 SGDLS and CDR2 YYNGEE. CDR3 region: CASSVSILAGSGNEQFF. CDR3 DNA sequence: TGTGCCAGCAGCGTAAGTATACTAGCGGGGTCCGGCAATGAGCAGTTCTTC.

The V gene is TRBV28, the J gene TRBJ2-7, with 8 bases aligning to TRBD1. J was trimmed by 4 bases and V by 4 bases; bases with no gene match: 6. The length of the CDR3 is 14 residues. Germline V gives CDR1 MDHEN, CDR2 SYDVKM. This CDR3 reads CASSSARQGYEQYF. CDR3 nucleotide sequence: TGTGCCAGCAGTTCGGCTAGACAGGGGTACGAGCAGTACTTC.

The chain recombines TRBV6-4 with TRBJ2-1, with 7 nucleotides matching TRBD1. Losses at the gene ends were 4 bases for V and 9 bases for J; bases not matched to a gene: 0. This CDR3 is 11 amino acids long. The germline gives CDR1 MRHNA, CDR2 SNTAGT. The CDR3 DNA sequence: TGTGCCAGCAGTGCAGGGGGTGAGCAGTTCTTC. It encodes CASSAGGEQFF.

This clone was counted between two and nine times. The V call is TRBV9, the J call TRBJ1-2; 7 bases map to TRBD1. This CDR3 has 15 amino acids. Germline V gene sequence: CDR1 SGDLS, CDR2 YYNGEE. Germline trimming cut 0 bases from V and 2 bases from J; bases unmatched to any gene: 4. Here the CDR3 reads CASSVAGQANYGYTF. For the CDR3, the DNA is TGTGCCAGCAGCGTAGCTGGACAGGCAAACTATGGCTACACCTTC.

This chain joins TRBV21-1 and TRBJ2-7; whether TRBD2, the table's D call, matches the DNA was not checked. TRBV21-1 is flagged as a pseudogene. The CDR3 totals 18 residues. CDR3 nucleotides: TGTGCCAGCAGCGGACGGACTAGCGGAGACCTGAGCTCCTACGAGCAGTACTTC. Translated, it gives CASSGRTSGDLSSYEQYF.

The table lists this clone with a few counts. The V and J genes are TRBV5-1 and TRBJ1-1; no clear D gene. The CDR3 length is 15 residues. CDR1 is SGHRS, CDR2 YFSETQ, per germline. Trimming cost V 4 bases and J 1 base, with 14 bases left between them. The CDR3 DNA is TGCGCCAGCAGCGCCCTAGCGGTTCGGAACACTGAAGCTTTCTTT. It translates to CASSALAVRNTEAFF.

A few counts support this clone. CDR3: CASSQESGRRGYNEQFF. In nucleotides, the CDR3 is TGTGCCAGCAGCCAGGAAAGCGGGAGGAGAGGATACAATGAGCAGTTCTTC. This rearrangement joins TRBV14 to TRBJ2-1, with 9 bases identical to TRBD2. The V segment lost 3 bases and the J segment 4 bases; nucleotides outside the gene matches: 10. CDR1 is SGHDN and CDR2 is FVKESK in the germline V gene. This CDR3 comprises 17 residues.

This clone was recorded a few times. This chain links TRBV7-3 with TRBJ2-5; D may be TRBD1 (5 bases). Germline V gene data show CDR1 as SGHTA and CDR2 as FQGTGA. The ends were cut back, 4 bases at V and 4 bases at J, with 10 bases in the middle. The CDR3 spans 13 residues. The CDR3 DNA reads TGTGCCAGCAGCTGGGGCCCTTCAGAGACCCAGTACTTC. Translation: CASSWGPSETQYF.

This chain joins TRBV9 and TRBJ2-2; 8 positions agree with TRBD1. The germline gives CDR1 SGDLS, CDR2 YYNGEE. V lost 1 base, J lost 7 bases, and 9 bases stayed unmatched. This CDR3 contains 16 residues. CDR3 region: CASSVLSWTGNGELFF. The CDR3, as DNA: TGTGCCAGCAGCGTACTATCTTGGACAGGGAACGGGGAGCTGTTTTTT.

This clone was recorded a few times. The chain recombines TRBV7-2 with TRBJ2-3; TRBD1 might be the D (5 bases). V gave up 5 bases and J gave up 0 bases, with 18 bases separating them. Germline V lookup: CDR1 SGHTA, CDR2 FQGNSA. This CDR3 has 17 amino acids. In DNA form, the CDR3 reads TGTGCCAGCAGCCCACCCGCAGGGTCGGGCAGCACAGATACGCAGTATTTT. Translating it yields CASSPPAGSGSTDTQYF.

The chain joins TRBV10-3 to TRBJ2-7, with 10 bases fitting TRBD1. The CDR3 runs to 14 residues. The V gene end was trimmed by 4 bases and the J gene end by 2 bases; junction bases not matched to a gene: 2. The germline gives CDR1 ENHRY, CDR2 SYGVKD. In nucleotides, the CDR3 is TGTGCCATCAGTGCCGGGACAGGGGCCTACGAGCAGTACTTC. Encoded protein: CAISAGTGAYEQYF.

The table lists this clone with a few counts. V and J are TRBV6-5 and TRBJ1-1, with D perhaps matching TRBD1 (5 bases). V lost 2 bases to trimming and J lost 5 bases, with 12 bases between them. The length of the CDR3 is 14 residues. Per the germline V gene, CDR1 is MNHEY and CDR2 is SVGAGI. The CDR3 here is CASSYNGRGTEAFF. The DNA for the CDR3 is TGTGCCAGCAGTTACAACGGACGGGGGACTGAAGCTTTCTTT.

The V and J genes are TRBV21-1 and TRBJ2-6; the D call of TRBD2 is as the table states it, not checked on the DNA. TRBV21-1 constitutes a pseudogene. The CDR3 has 18 amino acids. CDR3 DNA sequence: TGTGCCAGCAGCAAAGTTGGGGGAGGGTTATCTGGGGCCAACGTCCTGACTTTC. This translates into CASSKVGGGLSGANVLTF.

This clone showed up just a few times. V and J are TRBV5-1 and TRBJ2-5; weak D call: TRBD2 (5 bases). The germline V gene has CDR1 SGHRS and CDR2 YFSETQ. With 0 bases removed from V and 5 bases from J, the gap between germline ends came to 11 bases. The length of the CDR3 is 14 residues. The CDR3 DNA sequence: TGCGCCAGCAGCTTGGTGGGTAGCGTTGAGACCCAGTACTTC. This gives the protein CASSLVGSVETQYF. The full variable domain, in which reference TRBV5-1 and TRBJ2-5 provide the parts outside the CDR3, is KAGVTQTPRYLIKTRGQQVTLSCSPISGHRSVSWYQQTPGQGLQFLFEYFSETQRNKGNFPGRFSGRQFSNSRSEMNVSTLELGDSALYLCASSLVGSVETQYFGPGTRLLVL.

This clone was counted a few times. This sequence joins TRBV10-3 and TRBJ2-1; unclear D gene. Trimming removed 2 bases from V and 8 bases from J, with 4 bases in between. The germline V gene encodes CDR1 ENHRY and CDR2 SYGVKD. The CDR3 sequence is 11 residues long. As DNA, the CDR3 is TGTGCCATCAGTGAGCGGGATGAGCAGTTCTTC. Translated: CAISERDEQFF.

The J gene is TRBJ2-1, the V gene TRBV7-2; 7 bases align to TRBD2. CDR1 is SGHTA and CDR2 is FQGNSA in the germline V gene. The CDR3 covers 15 residues. V dropped 0 bases and J dropped 8; count of bases not matched to a gene: 7. In nucleotides, the CDR3 is TGTGCCAGCAGCTTAGCACGGACTAGTGTCGATGAGCAGTTCTTC. Translation: CASSLARTSVDEQFF.

This clone turned up a few times. This chain joins TRBV30 and TRBJ2-6, with D tentatively TRBD2 (6 bases). Deletions cut 5 bases from V and 2 bases from J, with 25 bases between. CDR3 length: 19 residues. Germline CDR1 is GTSNPN and CDR2 is SVGIG (reference sequence). CDR3: CAWGERTTKGWAGANVLTF. CDR3 in DNA: TGTGCCTGGGGAGAACGGACTACGAAGGGGTGGGCTGGGGCCAACGTCCTGACTTTC. The whole variable domain, remainder taken from reference TRBV30 and TRBJ2-6, is SQTIHQWPATLVQPVGSPLSLECTVEGTSNPNLYWYRQAAGRGLQLLFYSVGIGQISSEVPQNLSASRPQDRQFILSSKKLLLSDSGFYLCAWGERTTKGWAGANVLTFGAGSRLTVL.

This clone was seen more than once but under ten times. The V gene is TRBV28, the J gene TRBJ1-4; D gene unclear. V lost 5 bases and J lost 7, with 17 bases in between. This CDR3 spans 15 amino acids. CDR1 and CDR2 (germline): MDHEN, SYDVKM. The CDR3 spells CASSPEWAGGEKLFF. CDR3 DNA sequence: TGTGCCAGCAGTCCGGAATGGGCGGGCGGTGAAAAACTGTTTTTT.

This chain uses TRBV4-1 with TRBJ2-7; 8 nucleotides agree with TRBD1. This CDR3 comprises 13 residues. The V gene's germline CDR1 is MGHRA and CDR2 YSYEKL. V lost 2 bases and J lost 4; bases outside the gene matches: 1. CDR3 DNA sequence: TGCGCCAGCAGCCAACAGGGGGCTTACGAGCAGTACTTC. It yields the protein CASSQQGAYEQYF.

The chain employs TRBV28 and TRBJ2-1; D gene uncertain. Trimming shortened V by 9 bases and J by 2 bases, and 14 bases separated the two germline ends. Germline assignment: CDR1 MDHEN and CDR2 SYDVKM. The CDR3 has 14 amino acids. The CDR3 reads CARVVAAAYNEQFF. The CDR3 DNA reads TGTGCCAGGGTGGTCGCGGCGGCCTACAATGAGCAGTTCTTC.